Reported below is one T cell receptor beta chain. No cognate antigen has been identified for it. Base qualities are missing; no much larger clone stands one base away. This specimen belongs to a study of a mutant IDH1 vaccine in newly diagnosed glioma (dated by TCRdb to the early 2020s). Describing the broader study: Vaccination was initiated 4-6 weeks after radiotherapy alone, or concurrently with temozolomide cycles in the chemotherapy-containing groups. Of the approximately 29 treated patients, 62.5% were male and around 40% were female, and a mean age of about 37 years was recorded. Before enrollment, patients had received standard therapy of radiotherapy alone, temozolomide alone, or radiochemotherapy with temozolomide; most received the combination. Visit V12 was the week-35 safety follow-up and visit V13 was the week-47 end of study. Six visits were used for peripheral blood collection: V03 (baseline), V05, V07, V10, V12 and V13. For exploratory analyses, about 25 treated patients had longitudinal TCRB deep sequencing done wherever samples were available.

Sample time point, as interpreted from the label and publication: week 47, end of study. Every vaccine dose consisted of 300 ug of a 20-mer mutant IDH1 peptide in Montanide, administered subcutaneously together with topical imiquimod. Patients received eight vaccinations in weeks 1, 3, 5, 7, 11, 15, 19 and 23, corresponding to visits V03 through V10. All donors had newly diagnosed IDH1-mutant astrocytomas of WHO grade 3 or 4 that showed loss of nuclear ATRX. The samples were drawn from NOA16, a multicentre, single-arm, open-label phase I trial in Germany that tested a mutant IDH1 peptide vaccine in humans for the first time. Genomic DNA for TCRB sequencing was isolated from EDTA blood with the DNeasy Blood and Tissue Kit. CDR1 and CDR2 (SGDLS, YYNGEE) derive from the germline V gene. V sheds 3 bases and J sheds 6 bases, leaving 20 bases between their ends. Including the terminal cysteine and phenylalanine, the CDR3 comprises 16 residues. The DNA shown is the 48-base CDR3, in frame from base 1.

The study at large found these results: It was noted by the authors that analyses of patient blood samples could not be reproduced owing to sample limitations. Changes in the top peripheral T cell clonotypes picked up by TCRB sequencing did not appear to be linked to pseudoprogression. PBMC samples for TCRB deep sequencing were selected based on availability. Immune responses induced by the vaccine were seen in over 80% of patients across multiple MHC alleles.

To prepare the library, the immunoSEQ multiplex PCR assay was applied. Following the manufacturer's protocol, the hsTCRB Kit was used to amplify rearranged TCR beta chain sequences. TCRB libraries were sequenced on an Illumina MiSeq. Regarding the original processing steps: The proprietary platform of the kit vendor was used for demultiplexing, trimming and gene mapping. TCRdb limited this immuneACCESS table to in-frame rearrangements with V and J called. A share of clones is missing; checked studies link under half to unresolved V genes, and the rest is unexplained. The V and J calls and the clone size are those of that table, but D and trimming were determined from the DNA. This sample has around 50,000 clones in its table, and 70% to 85% of those were observed once. The ten most abundant clones make up under 4.5% of the sample.

This TCR came from a woman younger than 45 with glioma. Some clones in this sample may be carry-over from other donors' samples. This material consisted of PBMCs, taken from a glioma patient whose treatment included an IDH1 peptide vaccine. The chain was built from TRBV9 and TRBJ2-3; the D gene is possibly TRBD1, with 7 bases matching. The CDR3 amino acid sequence is: CASSASWAGGHDTQYF. In nucleotides, the sequence is TGTGCCAGCAGCGCCTCCTGGGCAGGGGGGCACGATACGCAGTATTTT.